The present T cell receptor (beta chain) was sequenced within a study of blood T cell repertoires in COVID-19. Study details: Whether acute or convalescent, the COVID-19 samples came from the United States, Italy and Spain.

The germline CDR1 and CDR2 sequences are PRHDT and FYEKMQ (reference sequence). Trimming removed 0 bases at V and 0 bases at J, with 6 bases between. This CDR3 is built from 14 residues. Original processing methods: Counts of nucleated cells, estimated from reference gene primer amplification, were obtained. Profiled with immunoSEQ multiplex PCR; TCRdb holds only in-frame clones, not every one. V and J calls and clone size are copied from that table; D and trimming were computed from the DNA. The repertoire has 280,000 or so clones, approximately 86% of them found once; the top ten carry about 8.6%. The sequence derives from a man between 18 and 29 years old with active or convalescent COVID-19. The sequencing input was peripheral blood. This sequence joins TRBV13 and TRBJ2-7; the D is unclear. This chain's CDR3 is CASSLGRSSYEQYF. CDR3 DNA sequence: TGTGCCAGCAGCTTAGGGAGGAGCTCCTACGAGCAGTACTTC.